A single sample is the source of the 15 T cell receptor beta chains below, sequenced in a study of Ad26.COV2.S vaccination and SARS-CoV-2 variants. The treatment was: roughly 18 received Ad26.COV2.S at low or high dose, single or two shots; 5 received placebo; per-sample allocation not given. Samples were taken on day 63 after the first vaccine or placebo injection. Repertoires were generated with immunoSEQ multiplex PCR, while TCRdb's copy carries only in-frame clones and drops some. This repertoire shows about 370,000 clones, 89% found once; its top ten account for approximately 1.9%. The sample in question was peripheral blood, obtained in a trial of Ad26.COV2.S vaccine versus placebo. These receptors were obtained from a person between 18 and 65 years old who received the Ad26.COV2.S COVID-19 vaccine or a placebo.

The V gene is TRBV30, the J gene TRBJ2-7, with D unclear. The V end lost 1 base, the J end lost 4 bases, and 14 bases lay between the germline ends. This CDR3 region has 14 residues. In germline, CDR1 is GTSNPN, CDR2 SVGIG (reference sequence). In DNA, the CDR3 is TGTGCCTGGAGTGCTTGGACCAAGGGTTACGAGCAGTACTTC. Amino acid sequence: CAWSAWTKGYEQYF.

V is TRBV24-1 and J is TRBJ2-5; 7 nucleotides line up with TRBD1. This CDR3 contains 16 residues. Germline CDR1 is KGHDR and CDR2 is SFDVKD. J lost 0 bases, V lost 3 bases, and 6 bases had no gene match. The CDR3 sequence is CATSDTRQGHQETQYF. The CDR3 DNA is TGTGCCACCAGTGATACCAGACAGGGACACCAAGAGACCCAGTACTTC.

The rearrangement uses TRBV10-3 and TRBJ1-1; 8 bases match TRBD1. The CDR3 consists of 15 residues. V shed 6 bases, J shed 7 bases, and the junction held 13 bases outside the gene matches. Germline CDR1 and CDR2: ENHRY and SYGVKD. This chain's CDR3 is CAIRDLAGGGGEAFF. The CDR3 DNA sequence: TGTGCCATCAGGGACCTTGCAGGGGGCGGGGGTGAAGCTTTCTTT.

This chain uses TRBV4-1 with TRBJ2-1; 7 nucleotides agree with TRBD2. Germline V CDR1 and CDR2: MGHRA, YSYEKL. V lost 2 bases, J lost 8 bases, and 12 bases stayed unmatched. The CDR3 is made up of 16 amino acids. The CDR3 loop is CASSQRRELSTDEQFF. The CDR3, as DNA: TGCGCCAGCAGCCAAAGGCGGGAGTTGAGTACGGATGAGCAGTTCTTC.

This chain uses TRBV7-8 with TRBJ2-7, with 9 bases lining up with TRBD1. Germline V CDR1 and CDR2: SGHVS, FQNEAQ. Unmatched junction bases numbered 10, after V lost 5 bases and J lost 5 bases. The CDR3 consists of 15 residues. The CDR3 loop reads CASSATGTGINEQYF. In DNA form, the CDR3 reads TGTGCCAGCAGCGCGACCGGGACAGGGATCAACGAGCAGTACTTC.

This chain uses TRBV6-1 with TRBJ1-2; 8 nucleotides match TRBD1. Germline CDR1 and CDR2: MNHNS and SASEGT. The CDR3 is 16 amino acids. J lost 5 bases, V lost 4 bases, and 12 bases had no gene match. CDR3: CASSAGDRPDPYGYTF. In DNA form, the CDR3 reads TGTGCCAGCAGTGCGGGGGACAGGCCCGACCCTTATGGCTACACCTTC.

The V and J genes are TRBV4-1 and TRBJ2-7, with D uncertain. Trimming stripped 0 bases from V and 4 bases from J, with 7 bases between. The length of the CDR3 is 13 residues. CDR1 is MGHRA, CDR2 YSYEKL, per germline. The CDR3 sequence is CASSQEFAYEQYF. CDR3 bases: TGCGCCAGCAGCCAAGAATTTGCTTACGAGCAGTACTTC.

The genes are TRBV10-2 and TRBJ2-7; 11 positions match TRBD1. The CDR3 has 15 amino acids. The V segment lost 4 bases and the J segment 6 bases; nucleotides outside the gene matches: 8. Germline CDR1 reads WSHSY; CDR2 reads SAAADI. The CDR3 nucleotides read TGCGCCAGCAGTGCCCTATCGGGACAGGGGGGCGAGCAGTACTTC. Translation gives CASSALSGQGGEQYF.

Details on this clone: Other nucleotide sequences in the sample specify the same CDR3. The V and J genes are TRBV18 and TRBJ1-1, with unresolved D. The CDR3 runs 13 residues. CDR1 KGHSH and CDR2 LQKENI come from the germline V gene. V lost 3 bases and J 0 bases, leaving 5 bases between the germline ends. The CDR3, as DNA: TGTGCCAGCTCACCCGGAATGAACACTGAAGCTTTCTTT. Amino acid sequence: CASSPGMNTEAFF.

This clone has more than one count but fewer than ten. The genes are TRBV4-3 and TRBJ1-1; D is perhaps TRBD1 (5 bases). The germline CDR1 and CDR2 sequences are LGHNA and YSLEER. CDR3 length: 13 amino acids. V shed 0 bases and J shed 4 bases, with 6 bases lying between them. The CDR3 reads CASSQERGTEAFF. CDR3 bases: TGCGCCAGCAGCCAAGAGAGGGGCACTGAAGCTTTCTTT.

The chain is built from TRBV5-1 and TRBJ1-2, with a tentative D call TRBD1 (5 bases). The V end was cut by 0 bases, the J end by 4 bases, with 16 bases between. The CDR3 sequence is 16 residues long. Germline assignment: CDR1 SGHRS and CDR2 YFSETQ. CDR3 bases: TGCGCCAGCAGCTTGGGGGACCGGGACCTGAGCTATGGCTACACCTTC. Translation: CASSLGDRDLSYGYTF.

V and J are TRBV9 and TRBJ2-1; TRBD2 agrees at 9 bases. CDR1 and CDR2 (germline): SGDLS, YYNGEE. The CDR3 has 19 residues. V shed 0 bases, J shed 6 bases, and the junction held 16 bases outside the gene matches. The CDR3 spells CASSVVGVGVSGGINEQFF. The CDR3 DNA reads TGTGCCAGCAGCGTAGTAGGGGTGGGAGTTAGCGGGGGAATCAATGAGCAGTTCTTC.

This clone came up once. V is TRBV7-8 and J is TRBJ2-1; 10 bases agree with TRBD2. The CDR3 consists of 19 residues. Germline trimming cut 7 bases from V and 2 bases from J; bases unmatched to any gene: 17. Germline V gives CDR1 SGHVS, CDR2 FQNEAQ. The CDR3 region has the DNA TGTGCCAGCAACCTCCTCGGCAGCGGGAGGGCCGCGACCTACAATGAGCAGTTCTTC. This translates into CASNLLGSGRAATYNEQFF.

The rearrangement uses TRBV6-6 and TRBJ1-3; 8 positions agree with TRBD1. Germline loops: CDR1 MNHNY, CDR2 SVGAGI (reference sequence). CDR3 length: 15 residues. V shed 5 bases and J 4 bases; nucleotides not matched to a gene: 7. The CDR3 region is CASSLQGASGNTIYF. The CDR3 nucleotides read TGTGCCAGCAGTCTCCAGGGGGCGAGCGGAAACACCATATATTTT.

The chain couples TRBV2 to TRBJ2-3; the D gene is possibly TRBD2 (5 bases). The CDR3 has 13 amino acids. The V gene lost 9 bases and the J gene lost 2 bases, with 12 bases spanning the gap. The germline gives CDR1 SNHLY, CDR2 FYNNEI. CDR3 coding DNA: TGTGCCAGTTGCTTAGCGACCACAGATACGCAGTATTTT. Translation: CASCLATTDTQYF.